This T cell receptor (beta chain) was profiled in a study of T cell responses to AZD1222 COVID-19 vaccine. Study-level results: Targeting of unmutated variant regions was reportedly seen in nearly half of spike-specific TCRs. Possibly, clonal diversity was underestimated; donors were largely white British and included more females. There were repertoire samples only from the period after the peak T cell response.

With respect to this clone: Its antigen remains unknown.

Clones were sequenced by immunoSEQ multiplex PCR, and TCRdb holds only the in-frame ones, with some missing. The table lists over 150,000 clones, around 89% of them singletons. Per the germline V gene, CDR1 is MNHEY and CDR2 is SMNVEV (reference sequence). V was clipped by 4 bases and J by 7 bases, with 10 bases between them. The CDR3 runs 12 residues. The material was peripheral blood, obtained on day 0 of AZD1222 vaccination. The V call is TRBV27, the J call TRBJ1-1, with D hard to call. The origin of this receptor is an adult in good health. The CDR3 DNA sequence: TGTGCCAGCAGTTCGACGGCGTATGAAGCTTTCTTT. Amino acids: CASSSTAYEAFF.